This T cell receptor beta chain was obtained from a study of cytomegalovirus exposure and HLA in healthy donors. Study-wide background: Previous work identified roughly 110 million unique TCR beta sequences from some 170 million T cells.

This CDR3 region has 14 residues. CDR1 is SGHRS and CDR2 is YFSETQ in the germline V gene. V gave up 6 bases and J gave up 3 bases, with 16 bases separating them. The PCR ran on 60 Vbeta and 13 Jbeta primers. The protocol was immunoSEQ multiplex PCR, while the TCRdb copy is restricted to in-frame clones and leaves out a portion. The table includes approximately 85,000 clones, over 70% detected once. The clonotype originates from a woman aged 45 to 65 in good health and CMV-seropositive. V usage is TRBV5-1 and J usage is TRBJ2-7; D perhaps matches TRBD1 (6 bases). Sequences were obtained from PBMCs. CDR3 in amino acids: CASTRDTLSYEQYF. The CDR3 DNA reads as TGCGCCAGCACCCGGGACACCTTAAGCTACGAGCAGTACTTC. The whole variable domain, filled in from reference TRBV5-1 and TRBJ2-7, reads KAGVTQTPRYLIKTRGQQVTLSCSPISGHRSVSWYQQTPGQGLQFLFEYFSETQRNKGNFPGRFSGRQFSNSRSEMNVSTLELGDSALYLCASTRDTLSYEQYFGPGTRLTVT.